This is a list of T cell receptor beta chains from one sample in a study of T cells in Graves' hyperthyroidism and ophthalmopathy. TCRdb reprocessed the multiplex PCR reads with MiXCR, giving one entry per CDR3 protein. Among around 620,000 distinct CDR3 sequences listed, 12% to 15% were seen once. Input material: blood. The receptor set was obtained from a woman younger than 35 with Graves' ophthalmopathy. Each CDR3 is given with its conserved first and last residue. The order of the fields is clone size, V gene, J gene, D gene, CDR3 protein, CDR3 DNA. The D gene is left open where the match is weak. Size values are once, few and many counts, or a class for expanded clones, and some rows have none.

size: many
V: TRBV6-1
J: TRBJ2-5
D: -
CDR3: CASSGSGKTQYF
DNA: TGTGCCAGCAGCGGGAGCGGAAAGACCCAGTACTTC

size: many
V: TRBV11-2
J: TRBJ2-7
D: TRBD1
CDR3: CASRFPGQGDNEQYF
DNA: TGTGCCAGCAGGTTCCCGGGACAGGGCGATAACGAGCAGTACTTC

size: many
V: TRBV7-3
J: TRBJ2-1
D: -
CDR3: CASSPTPTSNEQFF
DNA: TGTGCCAGCAGCCCTACCCCGACTAGCAATGAGCAGTTCTTC

size: many
V: TRBV29-1
J: TRBJ1-1
D: -
CDR3: CSVVTGYMNTEAFF
DNA: TGCAGCGTTGTGACGGGGTATATGAACACTGAAGCTTTCTTT

size: -
V: TRBV30
J: TRBJ2-5
D: TRBD2
CDR3: CAWSVLLAGAETQYF
DNA: TGTGCCTGGAGTGTCTTACTAGCGGGAGCAGAGACCCAGTACTTC

size: many
V: TRBV20-1
J: TRBJ1-4
D: -
CDR3: CSAGPEKLFF
DNA: TGCAGTGCTGGCCCTGAAAAACTGTTTTTT

size: -
V: TRBV9
J: TRBJ1-5
D: TRBD1
CDR3: CASSESTGSEQPQHF
DNA: TGTGCCAGCAGCGAATCGACAGGGAGTGAACAGCCCCAGCATTTT

size: -
V: TRBV4-1
J: TRBJ2-4
D: TRBD2
CDR3: CASSPGGGVGNRAVQYF
DNA: TGCGCCAGCAGCCCGGGGGGGGGGGTCGGTAACCGGGCCGTTCAGTACTTC

size: -
V: TRBV5-1
J: TRBJ1-1
D: -
CDR3: CASSLDPLRVGDTEAFF
DNA: TGCGCCAGCAGCTTGGATCCTCTTCGGGTGGGCGACACTGAAGCTTTCTTT

size: -
V: TRBV5-6
J: TRBJ2-7
D: TRBD1
CDR3: CASSSRDRGSFEQYF
DNA: TGTGCCAGCAGCTCCCGGGACAGGGGCTCCTTCGAGCAGTACTTC

size: -
V: TRBV10-3
J: TRBJ2-1
D: -
CDR3: CAISVLWPAYNVQFF
DNA: TGTGCCATCAGTGTCCTCTGGCCAGCCTACAATGTGCAGTTCTTC

size: many
V: TRBV28
J: TRBJ2-1
D: TRBD2
CDR3: CASSDIYSGTSANEQFF
DNA: TGTGCCAGCAGTGATATCTACTCCGGGACTAGCGCCAATGAGCAGTTCTTC

size: -
V: TRBV10-3
J: TRBJ1-3
D: -
CDR3: CAISGGRKDTIYF
DNA: TGTGCCATCAGTGGAGGAAGGAAAGACACCATATATTTT

size: few
V: TRBV19
J: TRBJ1-3
D: TRBD1
CDR3: CASSTGVGNTIYF
DNA: TGTGCCAGTTCAACAGGGGTCGGAAACACCATATATTTT

size: few
V: TRBV27
J: TRBJ1-5
D: TRBD1
CDR3: CASSSRGQNSNQPQHF
DNA: TGTGCCAGCAGTTCCAGGGGACAGAATAGCAATCAGCCCCAGCATTTT

size: many
V: TRBV15
J: TRBJ2-7
D: -
CDR3: CATSRAVPGSYEQYF
DNA: TGTGCCACCAGCAGAGCGGTACCGGGATCCTACGAGCAGTACTTC

size: many
V: TRBV11-2
J: TRBJ1-4
D: TRBD1
CDR3: CASSPDRGEREKLFF
DNA: TGTGCCAGCAGCCCCGACAGGGGAGAGCGTGAAAAACTGTTTTTT

size: many
V: TRBV20-1
J: TRBJ2-3
D: -
CDR3: CSARDPAGVVTDTQYF
DNA: TGCAGTGCTAGAGACCCCGCCGGCGTCGTCACAGATACGCAGTATTTT

size: -
V: TRBV28
J: TRBJ2-7
D: TRBD2
CDR3: CASRNRVLAGDYEQYF
DNA: TGTGCCAGCAGAAACCGGGTACTAGCGGGAGACTACGAGCAGTACTTC

size: many
V: TRBV28
J: TRBJ2-7
D: -
CDR3: CASSSPTGQSSYEQYF
DNA: TGTGCCAGCAGTTCGCCCACAGGGCAAAGCTCCTACGAGCAGTACTTC

size: -
V: TRBV25-1
J: TRBJ1-2
D: -
CDR3: CASTLSGGRGYTF
DNA: TGTGCCAGCACTCTGTCTGGGGGGCGAGGCTACACCTTC

size: few
V: TRBV7-2
J: TRBJ2-7
D: -
CDR3: CASSPIGVSYEQYF
DNA: TGTGCCAGCAGCCCCATCGGGGTTAGCTACGAGCAGTACTTC

size: many
V: TRBV6-1
J: TRBJ2-1
D: TRBD1
CDR3: CASSVPTMGQRWFEQFF
DNA: TGTGCCAGCAGCGTCCCAACAATGGGACAGCGTTGGTTTGAGCAGTTCTTC

size: many
V: TRBV5-8
J: TRBJ2-1
D: -
CDR3: CASSFKGFNNEQFF
DNA: TGTGCCAGCAGCTTCAAGGGGTTCAACAATGAGCAGTTCTTC

size: -
V: TRBV19
J: TRBJ1-1
D: -
CDR3: CASSQGAAFF
DNA: TGTGCCAGTAGTCAGGGCGCAGCTTTCTTT